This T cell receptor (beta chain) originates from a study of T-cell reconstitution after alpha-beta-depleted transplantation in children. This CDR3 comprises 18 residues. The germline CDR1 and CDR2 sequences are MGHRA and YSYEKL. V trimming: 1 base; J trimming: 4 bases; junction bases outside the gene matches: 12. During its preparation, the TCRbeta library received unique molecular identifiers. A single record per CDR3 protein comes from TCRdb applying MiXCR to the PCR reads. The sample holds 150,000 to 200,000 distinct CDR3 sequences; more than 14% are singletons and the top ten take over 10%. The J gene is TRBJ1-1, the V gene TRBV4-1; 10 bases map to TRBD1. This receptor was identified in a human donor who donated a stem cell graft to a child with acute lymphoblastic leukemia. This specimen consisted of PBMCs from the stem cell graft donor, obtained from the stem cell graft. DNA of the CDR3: TGCGCCAGCAGCCAAGCTACCCCGGGACAGGGGAAGGGCACTGAAGCTTTCTTT. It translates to CASSQATPGQGKGTEAFF.